This T cell receptor beta chain was retrieved from a study of identical twins. Study conclusions and caveats: Partial confounding of zero-insertion analyses by invariant MAIT and iNKT cells was possible.

Concerning this clonotype itself: Its antigen is undetermined.

CDR1 is MGHRA, CDR2 YSYEKL, per germline. V shed 0 bases, J shed 6 bases, and the junction held 4 bases outside the gene matches. This CDR3 has 16 residues. cDNA carried unique molecular identifiers, and a universal primer site was added by template switching. TCRdb analysed the 5' RACE reads with MiXCR anew, one entry per CDR3 protein. The sample yields some 330,000 distinct CDR3 sequences, approximately 8.8% seen once. What was sequenced was naive T cells sorted from blood. The receptor was isolated from a woman between 45 and 60 years old in good health. The chain uses TRBV4-1 and TRBJ2-2, with 10 bases aligning to TRBD2. The CDR3 bases are TGCGCCAGCAGCCAAGAGGGGACTAGCGTCTCCGGGGAGCTGTTTTTT. It specifies CASSQEGTSVSGELFF.